The rows below give T cell receptor beta chains drawn from one sample of a study of blood T cell repertoires in COVID-19. Sequencing was performed with immunoSEQ multiplex PCR; in TCRdb, only in-frame clones are kept and a portion is missing. Of tens of thousands of clones listed, around 90% were seen once; the top ten hold more than 4.5%. The sequenced sample consisted of peripheral blood. These receptors originate from a man aged 55 to 70 with COVID-19, enrolled during active disease. CDR3s include the opening cysteine and the closing phenylalanine or tryptophan. A D gene is named only where the DNA matches it firmly. Clone sizes are given selectively: once, few, many, or a class where the clone is expanded.

j_call clone_size d_call v_call cdr3_nt cdr3_aa
TRBJ2-1 NA TRBD2 TRBV9 TGTGCCAGCAGCCCTCAAATTCATCCGGGACTAGCGGGAGGTGAGCAGTTCTTC CASSPQIHPGLAGGEQFF
TRBJ2-1 NA NA TRBV23-1 TGCGCCAGCAGTCTCCGGTGGAGTTCCTACAATGAGCAGTTCTTC CASSLRWSSYNEQFF
TRBJ2-1 NA TRBD1 TRBV28 TGTGCCAGCAGTCATTATGGACAGGGCACGAATGAGCAGTTCTTC CASSHYGQGTNEQFF
TRBJ2-5 few TRBD2 TRBV7-9 TGTGCCAGCATCGGGACTAGCGGACAAGAGACCCAGTACTTC CASIGTSGQETQYF
TRBJ2-6 NA TRBD1 TRBV19 TGTGCCAGTACTCCGGGCCTCAGGGGGGTCCTGACTTTC CASTPGLRGVLTF
TRBJ2-3 once TRBD2 TRBV6-6 TGTGCCAGCAGTTATAGACTAGCGGGAGTGGGTACGCAGTATTTT CASSYRLAGVGTQYF
TRBJ2-1 NA TRBD2 TRBV5-1 TGCGCCAGCACGCCGGGACTAGCGGGAGGACCCTACAATGAGCAGTTCTTC CASTPGLAGGPYNEQFF
TRBJ2-3 NA TRBD2 TRBV5-6 TGTGCCAGCAGCGTCGGGACTAGCGTCAATACGCAGTATTTT CASSVGTSVNTQYF
TRBJ1-1 NA NA TRBV4-3 TGCGCCAGCAGCCAAGAAGGGGCCAACGCTGAAGCTTTCTTT CASSQEGANAEAFF
TRBJ2-2 NA NA TRBV30 TGTGCCTGGAGTGTTACTGCTCTGAACACCGGGGAGCTGTTTTTT CAWSVTALNTGELFF